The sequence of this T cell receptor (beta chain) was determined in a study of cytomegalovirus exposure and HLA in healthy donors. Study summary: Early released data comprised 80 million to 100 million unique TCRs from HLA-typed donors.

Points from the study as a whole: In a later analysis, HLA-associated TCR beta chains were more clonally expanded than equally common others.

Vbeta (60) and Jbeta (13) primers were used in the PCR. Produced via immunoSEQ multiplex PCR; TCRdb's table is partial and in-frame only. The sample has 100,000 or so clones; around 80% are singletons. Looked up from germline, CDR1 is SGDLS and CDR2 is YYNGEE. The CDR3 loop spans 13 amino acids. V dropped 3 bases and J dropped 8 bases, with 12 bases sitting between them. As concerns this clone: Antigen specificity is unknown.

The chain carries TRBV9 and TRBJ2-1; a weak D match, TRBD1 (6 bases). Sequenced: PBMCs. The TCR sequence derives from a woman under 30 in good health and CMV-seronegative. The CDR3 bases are TGTGCCAGCAGCGCCTCAGGGGTCGATGAGCAGTTCTTC. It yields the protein CASSASGVDEQFF. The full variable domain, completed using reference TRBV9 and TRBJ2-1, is DSGVTQTPKHLITATGQRVTLRCSPRSGDLSVYWYQQSLDQGLQFLIQYYNGEERAKGNILERFSAQQFPDLHSELNLSSLELGDSALYFCASSASGVDEQFFGPGTRLTVL.